This T cell receptor beta chain was documented in a study of brain T cells in children with intractable seizures. Here immunoSEQ multiplex PCR was the method, and the copy in TCRdb shows in-frame clones only, minus some. The sample consists of roughly 64,000 clones, more than 95% of them appearing once. The sequenced cases were selected for having the highest brain T cell transcript signatures. Germline CDR1 reads MGHRA; CDR2 reads YSYEKL. The CDR3 length is 16 residues. The V gene end was trimmed by 1 base and the J gene end by 8 bases; junction bases not matched to a gene: 8. This specimen was peripheral blood, taken at surgery. The rearrangement joins TRBV4-1 to TRBJ1-4; 9 nucleotides align to TRBD1. The clonotype originates from a boy under two years old with focal cortical dysplasia and intractable seizures. CDR3 amino acids: CASSQVVDRGREKLFF. DNA for the CDR3: TGCGCCAGCAGCCAAGTCGTGGACAGGGGCAGGGAAAAACTGTTTTTT.